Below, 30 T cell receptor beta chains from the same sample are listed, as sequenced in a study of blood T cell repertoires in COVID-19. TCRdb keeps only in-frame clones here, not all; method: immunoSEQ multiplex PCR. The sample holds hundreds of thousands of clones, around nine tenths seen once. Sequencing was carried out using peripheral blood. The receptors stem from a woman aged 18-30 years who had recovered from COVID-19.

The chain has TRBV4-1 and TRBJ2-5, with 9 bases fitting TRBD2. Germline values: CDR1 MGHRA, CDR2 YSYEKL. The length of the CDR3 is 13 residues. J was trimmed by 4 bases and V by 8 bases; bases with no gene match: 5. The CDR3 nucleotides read TGCGCCAGCCGTAGCGGGAGTGGAGAGACCCAGTACTTC. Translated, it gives CASRSGSGETQYF.

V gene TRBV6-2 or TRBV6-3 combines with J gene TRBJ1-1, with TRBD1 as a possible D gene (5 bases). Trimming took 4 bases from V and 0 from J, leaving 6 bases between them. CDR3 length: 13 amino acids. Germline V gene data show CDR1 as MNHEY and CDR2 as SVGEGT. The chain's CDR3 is CASSLQVNTEAFF. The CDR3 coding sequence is TGTGCCAGCAGTTTACAGGTGAACACTGAAGCTTTCTTT.

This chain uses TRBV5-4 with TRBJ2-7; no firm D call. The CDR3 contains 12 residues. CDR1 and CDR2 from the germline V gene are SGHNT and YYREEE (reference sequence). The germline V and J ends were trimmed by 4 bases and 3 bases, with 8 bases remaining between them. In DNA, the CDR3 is TGTGCCAGCAGCACGAACAACTACGAGCAGTACTTC. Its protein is CASSTNNYEQYF. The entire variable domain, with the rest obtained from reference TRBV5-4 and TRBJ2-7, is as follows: ETGVTQSPTHLIKTRGQQVTLRCSSQSGHNTVSWYQQALGQGPQFIFQYYREEENGRGNFPPRFSGLQFPNYSSELNVNALELDDSALYLCASSTNNYEQYFGPGTRLTVT.

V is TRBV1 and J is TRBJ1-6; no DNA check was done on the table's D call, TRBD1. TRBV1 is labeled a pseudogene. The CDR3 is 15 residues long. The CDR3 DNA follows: TGCACCAGCAGCCCAGTCCTGAACTATAATTCACCCCTCCACTTT. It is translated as CTSSPVLNYNSPLHF.

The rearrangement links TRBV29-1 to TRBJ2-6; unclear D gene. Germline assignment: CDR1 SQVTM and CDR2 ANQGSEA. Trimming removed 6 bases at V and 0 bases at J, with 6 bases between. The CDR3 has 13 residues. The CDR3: CSVADSGANVLTF. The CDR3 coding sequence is TGCAGCGTGGCAGACTCTGGGGCCAACGTCCTGACTTTC.

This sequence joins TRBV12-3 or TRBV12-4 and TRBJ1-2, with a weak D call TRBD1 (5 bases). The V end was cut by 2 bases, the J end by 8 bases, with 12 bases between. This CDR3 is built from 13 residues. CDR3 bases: TGTGCCAGCAGTTTATTTGGGGGGGACGGCTACACCTTC. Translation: CASSLFGGDGYTF.

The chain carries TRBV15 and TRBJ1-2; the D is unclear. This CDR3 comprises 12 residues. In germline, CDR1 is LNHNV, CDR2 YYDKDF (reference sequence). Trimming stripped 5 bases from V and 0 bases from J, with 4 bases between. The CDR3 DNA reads TGTGCCACCAGCGCAGCTAACTATGGCTACACCTTC. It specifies CATSAANYGYTF.

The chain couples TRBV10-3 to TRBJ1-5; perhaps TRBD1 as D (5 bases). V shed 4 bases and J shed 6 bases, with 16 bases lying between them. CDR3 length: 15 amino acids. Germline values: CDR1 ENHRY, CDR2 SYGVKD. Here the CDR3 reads CAISALLGEAQPQHF. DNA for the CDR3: TGTGCCATCAGTGCGTTGTTAGGGGAAGCTCAGCCCCAGCATTTT.

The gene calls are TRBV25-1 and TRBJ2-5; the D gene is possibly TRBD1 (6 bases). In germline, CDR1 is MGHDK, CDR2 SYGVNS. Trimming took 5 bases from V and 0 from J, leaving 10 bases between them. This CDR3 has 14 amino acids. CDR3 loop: CASSSGVYQETQYF. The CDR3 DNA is TGTGCCAGCAGTTCAGGGGTGTACCAAGAGACCCAGTACTTC. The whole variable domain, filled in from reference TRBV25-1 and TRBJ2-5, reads EADIYQTPRYLVIGTGKKITLECSQTMGHDKMYWYQQDPGMELHLIHYSYGVNSTEKGDLSSESTVSRIRTEHFPLTLESARPSHTSQYLCASSSGVYQETQYFGPGTRLLVL.

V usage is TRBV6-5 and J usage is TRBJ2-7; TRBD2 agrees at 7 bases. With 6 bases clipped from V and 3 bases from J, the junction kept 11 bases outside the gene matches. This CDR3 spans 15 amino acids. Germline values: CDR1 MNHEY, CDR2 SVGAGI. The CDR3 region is CASSPFGLGNYEQYF. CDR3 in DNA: TGTGCCAGCAGCCCCTTCGGACTAGGAAACTACGAGCAGTACTTC.

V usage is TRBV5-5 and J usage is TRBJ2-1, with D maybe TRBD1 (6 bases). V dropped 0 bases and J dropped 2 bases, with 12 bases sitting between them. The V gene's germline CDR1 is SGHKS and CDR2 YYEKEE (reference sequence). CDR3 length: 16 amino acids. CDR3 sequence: CASSLVSRGAYNEQFF. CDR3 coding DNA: TGTGCCAGCAGCTTGGTTAGCAGGGGAGCCTACAATGAGCAGTTCTTC.

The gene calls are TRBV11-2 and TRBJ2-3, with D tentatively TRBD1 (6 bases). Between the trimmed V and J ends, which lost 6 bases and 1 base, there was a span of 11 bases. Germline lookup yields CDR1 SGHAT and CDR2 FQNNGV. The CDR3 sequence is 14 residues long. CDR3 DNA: TGTGCCAGCAGATACAGGGCGGGCACAGATACGCAGTATTTT. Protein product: CASRYRAGTDTQYF.

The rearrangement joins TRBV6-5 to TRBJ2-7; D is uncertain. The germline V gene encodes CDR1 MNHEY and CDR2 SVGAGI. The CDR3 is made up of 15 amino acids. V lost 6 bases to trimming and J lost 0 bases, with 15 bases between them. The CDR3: CASRYRQATSYEQYF. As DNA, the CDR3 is TGTGCCAGCAGGTACCGGCAGGCCACCTCCTACGAGCAGTACTTC.

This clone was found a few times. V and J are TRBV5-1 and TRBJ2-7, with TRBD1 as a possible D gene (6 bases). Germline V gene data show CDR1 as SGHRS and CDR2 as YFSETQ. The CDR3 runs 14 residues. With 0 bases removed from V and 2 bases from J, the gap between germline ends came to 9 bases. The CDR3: CASSLEQGPYEQYF. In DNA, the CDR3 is TGCGCCAGCAGCTTGGAACAGGGACCCTACGAGCAGTACTTC. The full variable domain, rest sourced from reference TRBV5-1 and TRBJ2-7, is KAGVTQTPRYLIKTRGQQVTLSCSPISGHRSVSWYQQTPGQGLQFLFEYFSETQRNKGNFPGRFSGRQFSNSRSEMNVSTLELGDSALYLCASSLEQGPYEQYFGPGTRLTVT.

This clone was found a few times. The CDR3 DNA sequence: TGCGCCAGCGGGACGACTAGCGGGGGGTATAATGAGCAGTTCTTC. It translates to CASGTTSGGYNEQFF. The chain is built from TRBV5-1 and TRBJ2-1; TRBD2 matches at 13 bases. Germline CDR1 and CDR2: SGHRS and YFSETQ. J was trimmed by 7 bases and V by 7 bases; bases with no gene match: 8. The CDR3 is 15 amino acids.

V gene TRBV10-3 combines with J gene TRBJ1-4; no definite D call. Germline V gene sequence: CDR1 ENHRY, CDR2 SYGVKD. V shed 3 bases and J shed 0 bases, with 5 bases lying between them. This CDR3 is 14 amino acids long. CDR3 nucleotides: TGTGCCATCAGTGACTCTTCAACTAATGAAAAACTGTTTTTT. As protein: CAISDSSTNEKLFF.

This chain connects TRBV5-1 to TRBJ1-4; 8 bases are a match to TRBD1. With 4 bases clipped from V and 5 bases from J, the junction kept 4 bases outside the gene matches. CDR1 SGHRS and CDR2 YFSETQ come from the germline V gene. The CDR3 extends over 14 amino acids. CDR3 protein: CASSPDRANEKLFF. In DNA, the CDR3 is TGCGCCAGCAGCCCGGACAGGGCAAATGAAAAACTGTTTTTT.

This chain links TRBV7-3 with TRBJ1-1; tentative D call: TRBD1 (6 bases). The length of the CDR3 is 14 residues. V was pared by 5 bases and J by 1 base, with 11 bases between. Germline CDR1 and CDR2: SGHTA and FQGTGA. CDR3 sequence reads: CASSLGQWNTEAFF. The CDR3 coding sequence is TGTGCCAGCAGCCTAGGACAGTGGAACACTGAAGCTTTCTTT. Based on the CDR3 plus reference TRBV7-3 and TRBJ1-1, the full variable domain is GAGVSQTPSNKVTEKGKYVELRCDPISGHTALYWYRQSLGQGPEFLIYFQGTGAADDSGLPNDRFFAVRPEGSVSTLKIQRTERGDSAVYLCASSLGQWNTEAFFGQGTRLTVV.

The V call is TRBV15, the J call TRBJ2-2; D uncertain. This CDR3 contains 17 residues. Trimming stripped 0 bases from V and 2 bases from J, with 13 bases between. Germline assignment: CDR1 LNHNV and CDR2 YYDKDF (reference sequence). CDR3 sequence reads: CATSRDEADGNTGELFF. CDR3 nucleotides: TGTGCCACCAGCAGAGATGAGGCTGACGGTAACACCGGGGAGCTGTTTTTT.

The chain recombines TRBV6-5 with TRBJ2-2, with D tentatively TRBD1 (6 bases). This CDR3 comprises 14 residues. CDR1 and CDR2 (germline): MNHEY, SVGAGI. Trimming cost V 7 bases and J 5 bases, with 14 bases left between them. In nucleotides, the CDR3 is TGTGCCAGCACCCCAGGGGTTGGGACCGGGGAGCTGTTTTTT. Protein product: CASTPGVGTGELFF.

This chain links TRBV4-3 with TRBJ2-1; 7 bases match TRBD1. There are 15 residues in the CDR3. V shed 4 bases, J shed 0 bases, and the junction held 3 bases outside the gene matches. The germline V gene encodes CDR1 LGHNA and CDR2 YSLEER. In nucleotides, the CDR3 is TGCGCCAGCAGCCCTGGGGACAGCTCCTACAATGAGCAGTTCTTC. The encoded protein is CASSPGDSSYNEQFF.

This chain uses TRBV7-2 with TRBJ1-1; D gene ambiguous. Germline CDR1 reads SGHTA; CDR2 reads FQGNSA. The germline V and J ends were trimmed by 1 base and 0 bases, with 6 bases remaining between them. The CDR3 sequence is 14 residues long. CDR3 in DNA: TGTGCCAGCAGCTTAGTTTCTCTGAACACTGAAGCTTTCTTT. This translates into CASSLVSLNTEAFF.

CDR3 protein: CASSLKGRDYNEQFF. The DNA for the CDR3 is TGTGCCAGCAGCTTAAAGGGGAGGGACTACAATGAGCAGTTCTTC. This chain links TRBV7-3 with TRBJ2-1, with 7 bases lining up with TRBD2. Germline CDR1 reads SGHTA; CDR2 reads FQGTGA. Trimming removed 1 base from V and 3 bases from J; junction bases left unmatched: 3. The CDR3 is 15 residues long. Full variable domain (rest looked up from reference TRBV7-3 and TRBJ2-1): GAGVSQTPSNKVTEKGKYVELRCDPISGHTALYWYRQSLGQGPEFLIYFQGTGAADDSGLPNDRFFAVRPEGSVSTLKIQRTERGDSAVYLCASSLKGRDYNEQFFGPGTRLTVL.

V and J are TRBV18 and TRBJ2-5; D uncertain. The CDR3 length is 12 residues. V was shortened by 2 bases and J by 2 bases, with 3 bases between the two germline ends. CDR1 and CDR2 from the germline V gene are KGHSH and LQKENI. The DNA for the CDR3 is TGTGCCAGCTCACCAACACAAGAGACCCAGTACTTC. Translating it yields CASSPTQETQYF.

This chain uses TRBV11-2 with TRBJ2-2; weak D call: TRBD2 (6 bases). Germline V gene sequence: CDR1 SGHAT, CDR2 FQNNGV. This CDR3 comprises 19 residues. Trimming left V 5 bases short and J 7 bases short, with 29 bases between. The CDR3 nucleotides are TGTGCCAGCAGCCCCGAGGCCCCCGGGAGCCAGTCATTCATCGGGGAGCTGTTTTTT. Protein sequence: CASSPEAPGSQSFIGELFF.

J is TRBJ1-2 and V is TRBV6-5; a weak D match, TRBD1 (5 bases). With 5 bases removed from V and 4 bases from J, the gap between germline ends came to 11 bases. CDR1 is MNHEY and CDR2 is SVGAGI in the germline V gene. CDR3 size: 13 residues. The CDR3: CASSSQGPYGYTF. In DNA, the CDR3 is TGTGCCAGCAGTAGCCAGGGCCCCTATGGCTACACCTTC.

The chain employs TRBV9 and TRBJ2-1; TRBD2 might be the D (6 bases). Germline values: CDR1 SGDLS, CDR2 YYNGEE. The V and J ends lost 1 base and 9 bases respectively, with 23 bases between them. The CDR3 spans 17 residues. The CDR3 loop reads CASSVPALGGPSGEQFF. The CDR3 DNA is TGTGCCAGCAGCGTACCTGCCCTGGGAGGACCATCGGGTGAGCAGTTCTTC.

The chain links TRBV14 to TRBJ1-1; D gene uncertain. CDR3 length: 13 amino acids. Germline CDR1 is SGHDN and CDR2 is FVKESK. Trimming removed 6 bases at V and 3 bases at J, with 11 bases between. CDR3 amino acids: CASRDIWDTEAFF. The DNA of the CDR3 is TGTGCCAGCAGAGACATCTGGGACACTGAAGCTTTCTTT. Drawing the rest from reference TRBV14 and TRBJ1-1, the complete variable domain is EAGVTQFPSHSVIEKGQTVTLRCDPISGHDNLYWYRRVMGKEIKFLLHFVKESKQDESGMPNNRFLAERTGGTYSTLKVQPAELEDSGVYFCASRDIWDTEAFFGQGTRLTVV.

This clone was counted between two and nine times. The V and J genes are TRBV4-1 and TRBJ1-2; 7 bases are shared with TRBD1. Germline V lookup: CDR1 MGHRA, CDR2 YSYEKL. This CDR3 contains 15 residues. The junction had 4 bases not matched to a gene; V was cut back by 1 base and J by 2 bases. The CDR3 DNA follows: TGCGCCAGCAGCCAAGTCGGAGGGGGCAACTATGGCTACACCTTC. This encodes CASSQVGGGNYGYTF.

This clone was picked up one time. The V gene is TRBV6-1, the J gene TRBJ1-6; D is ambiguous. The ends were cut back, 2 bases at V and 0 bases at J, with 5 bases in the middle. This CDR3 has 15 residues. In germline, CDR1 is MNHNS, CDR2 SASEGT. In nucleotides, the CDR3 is TGTGCCAGCAGTGAATGGAGCTCCTATAATTCACCCCTCCACTTT. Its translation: CASSEWSSYNSPLHF.